A selection of T cell receptor beta chains follows, all from one sample in a study of T-cell reconstitution after alpha-beta-depleted transplantation in children. TCRdb reprocessed the PCR reads with MiXCR, giving one entry per CDR3 protein. The sample contains approximately 400,000 distinct CDR3 sequences, 15% to 20% of which appear only once. Material: PBMCs, mostly from graft donor cells, obtained 360 days after TCRalphabeta/CD19-depleted stem cell transplant. The receptors derive from a boy younger than two who had a stem cell transplant for Wiskott-Aldrich syndrome, so the T cells may come from the graft donor. The CDR3 runs from the conserved cysteine through the conserved F or W. The D gene is left open where the match is weak. Only some rows state a clone size, as once, few, many or a class for expanded clones.

CDR3 protein,CDR3 DNA,D gene,J gene,clone size,V gene
CSAKLRGGWNTGELFF,TGCAGTGCTAAATTGAGGGGGGGATGGAACACCGGGGAGCTGTTTTTT,-,TRBJ2-2,few,TRBV20-1
CASSPILGGYTF,TGTGCCAGCTCACCAATTTTGGGGGGCTACACCTTC,-,TRBJ1-2,few,TRBV18
CASSFKGAIMDEQFF,TGTGCCAGCAGTTTCAAGGGGGCGATAATGGATGAGCAGTTCTTC,TRBD1,TRBJ2-1,-,TRBV12-3/TRBV12-4
CSAYRTSGNYNEQFF,TGCAGTGCTTACAGGACTAGCGGAAATTACAATGAGCAGTTCTTC,TRBD2,TRBJ2-1,-,TRBV20-1
CASSQGSVGVLKGNIQYF,TGTGCCAGCAGCCAAGGTTCCGTTGGGGTCTTAAAGGGAAACATTCAGTACTTC,-,TRBJ2-4,few,TRBV14
CSARFTNSPLHF,TGCAGTGCTAGATTTACTAATTCACCCCTCCACTTT,-,TRBJ1-6,-,TRBV20-1
CASSPRSDTGELFF,TGTGCCAGCTCACCGAGGAGCGACACCGGGGAGCTGTTTTTT,-,TRBJ2-2,many,TRBV18
CATSRTGGLAESDEQFF,TGTGCCACCAGCAGAACGGGAGGGCTAGCGGAGTCCGATGAGCAGTTCTTC,TRBD2,TRBJ2-1,few,TRBV15
CAISELIAGALDGNEQFF,TGTGCCATCAGTGAGTTGATAGCGGGAGCCCTAGACGGCAATGAGCAGTTCTTC,TRBD2,TRBJ2-1,few,TRBV10-3
CASSLERQGPYEQYF,TGTGCCAGCAGCTTAGAACGGCAGGGTCCCTACGAGCAGTACTTC,-,TRBJ2-7,-,TRBV7-9
CASSPRALRTGELFF,TGTGCCAGCAGTCCCAGGGCCCTAAGGACCGGGGAGCTGTTTTTT,-,TRBJ2-2,-,TRBV12-3/TRBV12-4
CSASSLYEQYF,TGCAGTGCTAGTAGCCTCTACGAGCAGTACTTC,-,TRBJ2-7,once,TRBV20-1
CASSYGQGGNEQFF,TGTGCCAGCAGTTACGGCCAAGGAGGCAATGAGCAGTTCTTC,-,TRBJ2-1,many,TRBV6-2/TRBV6-3
CAISAKGGLTEQYF,TGTGCCATCAGTGCGAAAGGCGGGCTGACCGAGCAGTACTTC,-,TRBJ2-7,many,TRBV10-3
CASGLAAKDRNLHEQFF,TGTGCTAGTGGTTTGGCAGCCAAGGACAGGAATCTCCATGAGCAGTTCTTC,TRBD1,TRBJ2-1,few,TRBV12-5
CASGYRKEKLFF,TGTGCCAGCGGATACAGAAAGGAAAAACTGTTTTTT,-,TRBJ1-4,-,TRBV12-3/TRBV12-4
CASKITPSYEQYF,TGTGCCAGCAAAATTACTCCTTCCTACGAGCAGTACTTC,-,TRBJ2-7,few,TRBV12-3/TRBV12-4
CSASRGGRTLYEQYF,TGCAGTGCTAGTCGGGGGGGCAGGACTCTCTACGAGCAGTACTTC,TRBD2,TRBJ2-7,-,TRBV20-1
CASSLFGADTQYF,TGTGCCAGCAGCTTATTTGGGGCAGATACGCAGTATTTT,-,TRBJ2-3,-,TRBV7-2
CASSLTRQGANSYEQYF,TGTGCCAGCAGCTTAACGCGACAGGGGGCGAACTCCTACGAGCAGTACTTC,TRBD1,TRBJ2-7,few,TRBV7-2
CASSLDYQRVSLSSYNEQFF,TGTGCCAGCAGCTTAGATTATCAGCGGGTCTCCCTCAGCTCCTACAATGAGCAGTTCTTC,-,TRBJ2-1,few,TRBV11-2
CSYIWSGRALITDTQYF,TGCAGCTACATTTGGAGCGGGAGGGCCCTTATCACAGATACGCAGTATTTT,TRBD2,TRBJ2-3,-,TRBV29-1
CATSRAPGLRGDNEQFF,TGTGCCACCAGCAGGGCCCCCGGGCTCCGAGGGGACAATGAGCAGTTCTTC,-,TRBJ2-1,few,TRBV15
CASTEHPAHNSPLHF,TGTGCCAGCACCGAGCACCCTGCCCATAATTCACCCCTCCACTTT,-,TRBJ1-6,few,TRBV7-8
CASRFLEGPPYNEQFF,TGCGCCAGCAGGTTTTTGGAAGGCCCCCCGTACAATGAGCAGTTCTTC,-,TRBJ2-1,-,TRBV5-1
CATSRDLQGNQPQHF,TGTGCCACCAGCAGAGATCTGCAGGGAAATCAGCCCCAGCATTTT,-,TRBJ1-5,-,TRBV15
CASSFTTRGRQTQYF,TGTGCCAGCAGCTTTACGACTCGCGGGAGACAGACCCAGTACTTC,TRBD2,TRBJ2-5,-,TRBV7-2
CASSPGQVGYEQYF,TGTGCCAGCAGTCCGGGACAGGTGGGATACGAGCAGTACTTC,TRBD1,TRBJ2-7,-,TRBV27
CASSQINTGVSTSYEQYF,TGCGCCAGCAGCCAAATAAACACAGGGGTATCAACTTCCTACGAGCAGTACTTC,TRBD1,TRBJ2-7,-,TRBV5-1
CASSELAGVSSYYNEQFF,TGCGCCAGCAGTGAACTAGCGGGAGTGTCGAGCTACTACAATGAGCAGTTCTTC,TRBD2,TRBJ2-1,-,TRBV10-2
CSAQRDRFYNEQFF,TGCAGTGCCCAGCGGGACAGGTTTTACAATGAGCAGTTCTTC,-,TRBJ2-1,-,TRBV20-1
CASSEGFSSYNEQFF,TGTGCCAGCAGTGAGGGTTTTAGCTCCTACAATGAGCAGTTCTTC,-,TRBJ2-1,few,TRBV2
CASSLRIWGPPSTDTQYF,TGCGCCAGCAGCCTAAGAATATGGGGGCCGCCTAGCACAGATACGCAGTATTTT,-,TRBJ2-3,-,TRBV4-3
CASSRGAGGGHGELFF,TGTGCCAGCTCCCGGGGGGCAGGGGGCGGACACGGGGAGCTGTTTTTT,-,TRBJ2-2,-,TRBV27
CAWGRSKTGTTYGYTF,TGTGCCTGGGGCCGCTCAAAGACAGGGACAACCTATGGCTACACCTTC,TRBD1,TRBJ1-2,-,TRBV30
CASTVRLIGRALQETQYF,TGTGCCAGCACCGTAAGGCTCATCGGCAGGGCTCTCCAAGAGACCCAGTACTTC,-,TRBJ2-5,-,TRBV12-3/TRBV12-4
CSVGLGDTIYF,TGCAGCGTTGGGTTGGGGGACACCATATATTTT,-,TRBJ1-3,-,TRBV29-1
CASSLAVDEQFF,TGTGCCAGCAGCTTAGCGGTTGATGAGCAGTTCTTC,-,TRBJ2-1,few,TRBV7-9
CATSRAGTSRNEQFF,TGTGCCACCAGCAGAGCCGGGACTAGCCGCAATGAGCAGTTCTTC,TRBD2,TRBJ2-1,few,TRBV15
CASSLRGALVFSYEQYF,TGTGCCAGCAGCTTGAGGGGGGCTCTCGTCTTCTCCTACGAGCAGTACTTC,-,TRBJ2-7,-,TRBV7-9
CASSEGGTTYNEQFF,TGTGCCAGCAGTGAGGGGGGCACAACTTACAATGAGCAGTTCTTC,-,TRBJ2-1,-,TRBV7-2
CASSPGQRQNEQFF,TGCGCCAGCAGCCCAGGACAGAGACAGAATGAGCAGTTCTTC,-,TRBJ2-1,-,TRBV5-1
CSARNTVSGNTIYF,TGCAGTGCTAGAAATACAGTCTCCGGAAACACCATATATTTT,-,TRBJ1-3,-,TRBV20-1
CASSLAGGSGETQYF,TGTGCCAGCAGCTTAGCTGGGGGGTCGGGGGAGACCCAGTACTTC,-,TRBJ2-5,-,TRBV7-9
CASSLTLAGGHEQFF,TGTGCCAGCAGTTTAACCCTAGCGGGAGGACATGAGCAGTTCTTC,TRBD2,TRBJ2-1,-,TRBV12-3/TRBV12-4
CASRRDSLNTEAFF,TGTGCCAGCAGGCGGGACAGTTTGAACACTGAAGCTTTCTTT,TRBD1,TRBJ1-1,many,TRBV12-3/TRBV12-4
CSARGRSKPGWDIQYF,TGCAGTGCTAGAGGGAGATCCAAACCTGGATGGGACATTCAGTACTTC,-,TRBJ2-4,few,TRBV20-1
CASSLVGGGPDTQYF,TGTGCCAGCAGCTTGGTCGGGGGGGGCCCAGATACGCAGTATTTT,TRBD2,TRBJ2-3,few,TRBV5-6
CSVVASGPRSYEQYF,TGCAGCGTTGTCGCTTCGGGACCCCGCTCCTACGAGCAGTACTTC,-,TRBJ2-7,few,TRBV29-1
CASSQDTSGRAWTGELFF,TGCGCCAGCAGCCAAGATACTAGCGGGAGGGCCTGGACCGGGGAGCTGTTTTTT,TRBD2,TRBJ2-2,-,TRBV4-3
CASIRDRNTGDEQYF,TGTGCCAGCATTCGGGACCGTAATACAGGGGACGAGCAGTACTTC,-,TRBJ2-7,-,TRBV21-1
CASRTPGQASSYNEQFF,TGTGCCAGCAGAACACCGGGACAGGCTAGCTCCTACAATGAGCAGTTCTTC,TRBD1,TRBJ2-1,-,TRBV6-2/TRBV6-3
CASRTSRSAGELFF,TGTGCCAGCAGAACCTCTAGATCAGCCGGGGAGCTGTTTTTT,-,TRBJ2-2,-,TRBV12-3/TRBV12-4